The sequence of this T cell receptor beta chain was determined in a study of shared clonotypes between healthy human individuals. As regards this clone: Other DNA sequences of this sample code for an identical CDR3.

V lost 3 bases, J lost 0 bases, and 3 bases lay in between. Per the germline V gene, CDR1 is GTSNPN and CDR2 is SVGIG (reference sequence). This CDR3 spans 11 amino acids. Investigators divided CD4+ cells into CD45RA+ naive and CD45RA-negative memory subsets. TCRdb's copy holds only in-frame clones and misses some; the assay was immunoSEQ multiplex PCR. The sample records 2,100,000 or so clones, nearly 97% being singletons. The sample taken for sequencing was naive CD4+ T cells sorted from blood. Subset denoted: CD45RA+ positively selected. This clonotype was sampled from a man aged 18-30 years in good health. This chain connects TRBV30 to TRBJ2-7; D is ambiguous. DNA for the CDR3: TGTGCCTGGAGATCCTCCTACGAGCAGTACTTC. It codes for CAWRSSYEQYF.